Each of the 30 T cell receptor beta chains below was sequenced from the same sample in a study of control samples from healthy donors and cancer patients. The assay was immunoSEQ multiplex PCR, and TCRdb's table has in-frame clones only and misses some. Among around 110,000 clones listed, approximately 90% were seen once. Sequencing was performed on blood. The receptors were sampled from a woman in her seventies in good health.

This rearrangement joins TRBV27 to TRBJ1-1; 7 bases fit TRBD1. Per germline, CDR1 MNHEY and CDR2 SMNVEV (reference sequence). CDR3 size: 14 residues. The V segment lost 5 bases and the J segment 4 bases; nucleotides outside the gene matches: 7. CDR3 sequence (DNA): TGTGCCAGCAGTACCCGACGGGACAGCACTGAAGCTTTCTTT. Its protein product is CASSTRRDSTEAFF.

The rearrangement joins TRBV19 to TRBJ1-1; TRBD1 is a possible D gene (5 bases). Germline CDR1 and CDR2: LNHDA and SQIVND (reference sequence). V was cut by 10 bases and J by 0 bases, with 9 bases left in between. CDR3 size: 12 residues. The CDR3 sequence is CATSGLNTEAFF. Written as DNA, the CDR3 is TGTGCCACCTCAGGGCTGAACACTGAAGCTTTCTTT.

The rearrangement links TRBV5-6 to TRBJ2-5; TRBD1 aligns across 7 bases. This CDR3 is built from 14 residues. CDR1 and CDR2 (germline): SGHDT, YYEEEE. Trimming took 0 bases from V and 2 from J; bases not matched to a gene: 1. CDR3 region: CASSLATGQETQYF. The CDR3 bases are TGTGCCAGCAGCTTGGCGACAGGGCAAGAGACCCAGTACTTC.

The V gene is TRBV6-1, the J gene TRBJ1-2, with D maybe TRBD1 (6 bases). Trimming removed 0 bases from V and 5 bases from J, with 16 bases in between. There are 16 residues in the CDR3. The germline gives CDR1 MNHNS, CDR2 SASEGT. CDR3 DNA: TGTGCCAGCAGTGAAGCGTGGGACACCGATTGGTATGGCTACACCTTC. Protein sequence: CASSEAWDTDWYGYTF.

The rearrangement joins TRBV19 to TRBJ1-2, with D possibly being TRBD1 (6 bases). Trimming stripped 1 base from V and 2 bases from J, with 8 bases between. Germline V gives CDR1 LNHDA, CDR2 SQIVND (reference sequence). The CDR3 loop spans 14 amino acids. Here the CDR3 reads CASSIGTGNYGYTF. Here the CDR3 DNA reads TGTGCCAGTAGTATAGGAACAGGGAACTATGGCTACACCTTC.

This clone is a singleton in its sample. The genes are TRBV19 and TRBJ2-1; weak D call: TRBD2 (6 bases). CDR1 LNHDA and CDR2 SQIVND come from the germline V gene (reference sequence). The ends were cut back, 3 bases at V and 3 bases at J, with 18 bases in the middle. The CDR3 totals 17 residues. CDR3 nucleotides: TGTGCCAGTAGTATCCGCCCGGGAGTGAGATACTACAATGAGCAGTTCTTC. Translated, it gives CASSIRPGVRYYNEQFF.

The chain carries TRBV11-2 and TRBJ2-3; D unresolved. CDR3 size: 13 residues. V dropped 1 base and J dropped 5 bases, with 7 bases sitting between them. Germline V CDR1 and CDR2: SGHAT, FQNNGV. CDR3 DNA: TGTGCCAGCAGCTTAGCTGCACTAGATACGCAGTATTTT. It codes for CASSLAALDTQYF.

This rearrangement joins TRBV11-2 to TRBJ2-2; the D is unclear. Germline V CDR1 and CDR2: SGHAT, FQNNGV. This CDR3 region has 17 residues. The germline V and J ends were trimmed by 0 bases and 8 bases, with 19 bases remaining between them. CDR3 amino acids: CASSLDVDRWKWGELFF. In DNA, the CDR3 is TGTGCCAGCAGCTTAGATGTGGATCGGTGGAAGTGGGGGGAGCTGTTTTTT.

The V call is TRBV7-2, the J call TRBJ1-2, with D unresolved. Germline CDR1 SGHTA, CDR2 FQGNSA. The CDR3 spans 11 residues. Trimming left V 5 bases short and J 7 bases short, with 8 bases between. The CDR3 reads CASSLLGGYTF. CDR3 coding DNA: TGTGCCAGCAGCCTGTTGGGTGGCTACACCTTC.

The chain employs TRBV5-1 and TRBJ1-3; D remains ambiguous. The ends were cut back, 4 bases at V and 4 bases at J, with 9 bases in the middle. Germline V gene data show CDR1 as SGHRS and CDR2 as YFSETQ. The CDR3 contains 13 residues. CDR3 sequence: CASSLIRGNTIYF. The CDR3 coding sequence is TGCGCCAGCAGCCTCATTCGGGGAAACACCATATATTTT.

The V call is TRBV9, the J call TRBJ2-7, with 12 bases lining up with TRBD2. V shed 4 bases and J 2 bases; nucleotides not matched to a gene: 7. Germline V CDR1 and CDR2: SGDLS, YYNGEE. This CDR3 region has 16 residues. The CDR3 DNA reads as TGTGCCAGCAGCCCCCGGACTAGCGGGGATACCTACGAGCAGTACTTC. Its protein is CASSPRTSGDTYEQYF.

This clone was detected once. This sequence joins TRBV2 and TRBJ2-1; D is possibly TRBD1 (7 bases). V lost 1 base to trimming and J lost 6 bases, with 16 bases between them. CDR3 length: 16 amino acids. CDR1 and CDR2 (germline): SNHLY, FYNNEI. The CDR3 protein is CASSEGRAGGGNEQFF. CDR3 nucleotide sequence: TGTGCCAGCAGTGAAGGAAGGGCAGGGGGAGGCAATGAGCAGTTCTTC.

The chain couples TRBV27 to TRBJ2-1; 11 bases line up with TRBD2. The ends lost 7 bases at V and 4 bases at J; junction bases unmatched: 6. The CDR3 is 15 residues long. Germline assignment: CDR1 MNHEY and CDR2 SMNVEV (reference sequence). The CDR3 nucleotides read TGTGCCAGCACCCCAGGGACTAGCGGTTACAATGAGCAGTTCTTC. Translating it yields CASTPGTSGYNEQFF.

This rearrangement joins TRBV27 to TRBJ1-5, with D perhaps matching TRBD1 (6 bases). CDR3 length: 16 residues. CDR1 is MNHEY and CDR2 is SMNVEV in the germline V gene (reference sequence). V gave up 2 bases and J gave up 2 bases, with 13 bases separating them. The DNA for the CDR3 is TGTGCCAGCAGTTTAACAGGGCTGGTCGGCAATCAGCCCCAGCATTTT. Protein sequence: CASSLTGLVGNQPQHF.

The chain uses TRBV4-1 and TRBJ1-3, with unresolved D. The germline gives CDR1 MGHRA, CDR2 YSYEKL. This CDR3 has 15 amino acids. Trimming removed 4 bases from V and 3 bases from J, with 13 bases in between. The CDR3 protein is CASSPRHPDGNTIYF. The CDR3 coding sequence is TGCGCCAGCAGCCCCCGGCACCCGGATGGAAACACCATATATTTT.

As to this clone: Within the sample, other DNA sequences also encode this same CDR3. This chain connects TRBV15 to TRBJ1-5; 7 nucleotides agree with TRBD1. Germline trimming cut 0 bases from V and 1 base from J; bases unmatched to any gene: 0. This CDR3 has 15 amino acids. Germline CDR1 reads LNHNV; CDR2 reads YYDKDF (reference sequence). The CDR3 loop is CATSRDRGSNQPQHF. The CDR3 bases are TGTGCCACCAGCAGAGACAGGGGGAGCAATCAGCCCCAGCATTTT.

This chain links TRBV7-2 with TRBJ1-2; no definite D call. Germline V CDR1 and CDR2: SGHTA, FQGNSA. CDR3 length: 12 amino acids. The V end was cut by 2 bases, the J end by 8 bases, with 9 bases between. CDR3 in amino acids: CASSLKGWGYTF. The CDR3 DNA is TGTGCCAGCAGCTTAAAAGGGTGGGGCTACACCTTC.

CDR3 region: CASSLLDRENGYTF. CDR3 nucleotide sequence: TGTGCCAGCAGCTTACTCGACAGGGAGAATGGCTACACCTTC. The chain joins TRBV14 to TRBJ1-2, with 7 nucleotides matching TRBD1. The CDR3 is 14 amino acids. The V gene's germline CDR1 is SGHDN and CDR2 FVKESK. Germline trimming cut 5 bases from V and 6 bases from J; bases unmatched to any gene: 9.

CDR3 nucleotide sequence: TGTGCCAGCAGTTCTAGGGACCTGGGGACAGATACGCAGTATTTT. Residues: CASSSRDLGTDTQYF. V gene TRBV9 combines with J gene TRBJ2-3; D might be TRBD1 or TRBD2, each matching 5 bases. V was shortened by 5 bases and J by 3 bases, with 16 bases between the two germline ends. Germline V lookup: CDR1 SGDLS, CDR2 YYNGEE. There are 15 residues in the CDR3.

The genes are TRBV10-1 and TRBJ2-1; TRBD2 aligns across 8 bases. Per germline, CDR1 WNHNN and CDR2 SYGVQD (reference sequence). The CDR3 runs to 15 residues. J was trimmed by 2 bases and V by 3 bases; bases with no gene match: 3. The CDR3, as DNA: TGCGCCAGCAGTGACAGCGGGGGCCCCTACAATGAGCAGTTCTTC. Encoded protein: CASSDSGGPYNEQFF.

This chain uses TRBV6-1 with TRBJ1-2, with TRBD1 as a possible D gene (5 bases). Germline assignment: CDR1 MNHNS and CDR2 SASEGT. The V and J ends lost 2 bases and 4 bases respectively, with 11 bases between them. This CDR3 has 14 amino acids. The CDR3 here is CASSERGSSYGYTF. CDR3 DNA: TGTGCCAGCAGTGAACGGGGCTCTAGCTATGGCTACACCTTC.

The chain carries TRBV11-1 and TRBJ2-3, with TRBD2 matching 10 bases. This CDR3 contains 15 residues. The germline V gene encodes CDR1 SGHAT and CDR2 FQDESV (reference sequence). V dropped 1 base and J dropped 6; count of bases not matched to a gene: 4. The CDR3 spells CASSLGQRGGDTQYF. The CDR3 coding sequence is TGTGCCAGCAGCTTAGGGCAGCGGGGGGGGGATACGCAGTATTTT.

This chain joins TRBV7-2 and TRBJ1-2; D is possibly TRBD1 (6 bases). The CDR3 totals 15 residues. Germline V gene lookup returns CDR1 SGHTA and CDR2 FQGNSA. V was clipped by 1 base and J by 7 bases, with 16 bases between them. The CDR3 sequence: CASSLEGRGMSGYTF. DNA of the CDR3: TGTGCCAGCAGCTTAGAGGGGAGGGGGATGAGTGGCTACACCTTC.

This clone appeared a few times. The chain links TRBV19 to TRBJ1-2, with TRBD1 matching over 10 bases. The CDR3 is made up of 13 amino acids. The V gene's germline CDR1 is LNHDA and CDR2 SQIVND (reference sequence). The V segment lost 3 bases and the J segment 13 bases; nucleotides outside the gene matches: 8. CDR3 residues: CASSIGDRGHGTF. The CDR3 nucleotides read TGTGCCAGTAGTATTGGGGACAGGGGACATGGCACCTTC.

The chain joins TRBV5-1 to TRBJ1-1; no definite D call. The CDR3 sequence is 15 residues long. Between the trimmed V and J ends, which lost 4 bases and 10 bases, there was a span of 23 bases. In germline, CDR1 is SGHRS, CDR2 YFSETQ. The CDR3: CASSEGQSGRGRAFF. The DNA for the CDR3 is TGCGCCAGCAGCGAGGGCCAATCAGGACGGGGAAGAGCTTTCTTT.

The table lists this clone with a count of one. The chain carries TRBV19 and TRBJ2-7; D unclear. Trimming pared 5 bases from V and 4 bases from J, leaving 21 bases between. Germline lookup yields CDR1 LNHDA and CDR2 SQIVND (reference sequence). The CDR3 extends over 16 amino acids. The CDR3 nucleotides are TGTGCCAGTAGTCCTGGAAGGTCCTTGTACCGTTACGAGCAGTACTTC. It specifies CASSPGRSLYRYEQYF.

The CDR3 DNA sequence: TGTGCCAGCAGCACCCGGACCGATTCACCCCTCCACTTT. The encoded protein is CASSTRTDSPLHF. The gene calls are TRBV9 and TRBJ1-6, with D unresolved. The CDR3 contains 13 residues. The ends were cut back, 4 bases at V and 8 bases at J, with 10 bases in the middle. The V gene's germline CDR1 is SGDLS and CDR2 YYNGEE.

The chain joins TRBV7-9 to TRBJ1-1, with 8 bases matching TRBD1. CDR3 length: 14 residues. Germline assignment: CDR1 SEHNR and CDR2 FQNEAQ (reference sequence). The junction had 7 bases not matched to a gene; V was cut back by 5 bases and J by 5 bases. CDR3 amino acids: CASSRTGFVTEAFF. In DNA form, the CDR3 reads TGTGCCAGCAGCCGGACAGGGTTTGTAACTGAAGCTTTCTTT.

The rearrangement uses TRBV6-2 or TRBV6-3 and TRBJ2-2; TRBD1 matches 10 bases. The V gene's germline CDR1 is MNHEY and CDR2 SVGEGT. The junction had 7 bases not matched to a gene; V was cut back by 0 bases and J by 6 bases. The CDR3 totals 17 residues. CDR3 in DNA: TGTGCCAGCAGTTACTCGCCGACGACAGGGGGCCCCGGGGAGCTGTTTTTT. Protein: CASSYSPTTGGPGELFF.

CDR3 protein: CATSEQTDRDSGNTIYF. The CDR3 nucleotides read TGTGCCACCAGTGAGCAAACCGACAGAGACTCTGGAAACACCATATATTTT. J is TRBJ1-3 and V is TRBV24-1; maybe TRBD1 (5 bases). CDR1 is KGHDR and CDR2 is SFDVKD in the germline V gene. The CDR3 has 17 residues. The V end lost 4 bases, the J end lost 0 bases, and 15 bases lay between the germline ends.